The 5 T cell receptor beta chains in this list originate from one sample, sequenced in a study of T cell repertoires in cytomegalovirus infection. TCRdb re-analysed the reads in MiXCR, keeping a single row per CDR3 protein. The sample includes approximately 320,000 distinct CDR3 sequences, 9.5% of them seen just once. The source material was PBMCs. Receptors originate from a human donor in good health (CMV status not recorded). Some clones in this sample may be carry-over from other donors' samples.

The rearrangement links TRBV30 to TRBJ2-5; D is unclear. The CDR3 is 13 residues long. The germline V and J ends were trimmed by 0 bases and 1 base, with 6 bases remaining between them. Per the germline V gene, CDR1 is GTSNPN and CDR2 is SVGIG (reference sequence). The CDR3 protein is CAWSVQLQETQYF. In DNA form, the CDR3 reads TGTGCCTGGAGTGTACAACTCCAAGAGACCCAGTACTTC.

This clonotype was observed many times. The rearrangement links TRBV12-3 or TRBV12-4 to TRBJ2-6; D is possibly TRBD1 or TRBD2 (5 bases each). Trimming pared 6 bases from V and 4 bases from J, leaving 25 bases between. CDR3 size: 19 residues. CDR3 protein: CASRGTPRGRHLGANVLTF. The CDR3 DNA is TGTGCCAGCAGGGGGACCCCGAGGGGACGACATTTAGGGGCCAACGTCCTGACTTTC.

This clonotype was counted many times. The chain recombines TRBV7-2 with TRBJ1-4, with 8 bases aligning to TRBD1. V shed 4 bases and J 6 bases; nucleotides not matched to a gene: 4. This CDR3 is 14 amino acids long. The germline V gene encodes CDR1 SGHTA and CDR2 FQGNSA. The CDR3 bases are TGTGCCAGCAGCTCTCAGGGGGCTCATGAAAAACTGTTTTTT. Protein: CASSSQGAHEKLFF.

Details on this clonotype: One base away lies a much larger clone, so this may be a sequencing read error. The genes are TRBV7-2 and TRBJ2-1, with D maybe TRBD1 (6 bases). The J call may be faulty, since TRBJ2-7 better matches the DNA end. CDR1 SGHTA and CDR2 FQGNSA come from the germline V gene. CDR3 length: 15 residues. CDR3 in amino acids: CASSLGGQSYNEQYF. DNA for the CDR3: TGTGCCAGCAGCTTAGGGGGGCAATCCTACAATGAGCAGTACTTC.

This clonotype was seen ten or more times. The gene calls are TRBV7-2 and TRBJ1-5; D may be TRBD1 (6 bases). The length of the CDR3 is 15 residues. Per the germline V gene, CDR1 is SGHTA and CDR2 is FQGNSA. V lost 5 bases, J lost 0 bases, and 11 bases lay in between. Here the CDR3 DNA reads TGTGCCAGCAGCGTACAGGGCTATAGCAATCAGCCCCAGCATTTT. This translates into CASSVQGYSNQPQHF.